Below, one T cell receptor beta chain is given with its context. This CDR3 has 15 amino acids. The germline V gene encodes CDR1 MDHEN and CDR2 SYDVKM. With 7 bases clipped from V and 3 bases from J, the junction kept 10 bases outside the gene matches. This table comes from immunoSEQ multiplex PCR, and its TCRdb copy is limited to in-frame clones, with some not included. The table lists about 63,000 clones, about 93% of them singletons. The entry originates in a study of T cell changes during pregnancy in multiple sclerosis. The rearrangement links TRBV28 to TRBJ2-7; 9 nucleotides line up with TRBD1. The starting material was CD8+ T cells from peripheral blood mononuclear cells, obtained in the second trimester of pregnancy. This TCR was sampled from a female donor with multiple sclerosis, enrolled in a pregnancy study. CDR3 in DNA: TGTGCCAGCATCCCAGGACAGGGGCTTCGCTACGAGCAGTACTTC. It translates to CASIPGQGLRYEQYF.